This entry lists 17 T cell receptor beta chains sequenced from one sample in a study of T cell responses to AZD1222 COVID-19 vaccine. The repertoire was sequenced with immunoSEQ multiplex PCR; TCRdb's copy has only in-frame clones and lacks some. The sample lists about 120,000 clones, less than 95% occurring once. The sample in question was peripheral blood, obtained on day 0 of AZD1222 vaccination. The receptors derive from an adult in good health.

The CDR3 loop is CSVETEGGYEQYF. The CDR3 region has the DNA TGCAGCGTTGAGACAGAGGGCGGATACGAGCAGTACTTC. The rearrangement uses TRBV29-1 and TRBJ2-7; D tentatively reads TRBD1 or TRBD2 (5 bases each). Germline V gives CDR1 SQVTM, CDR2 ANQGSEA. V dropped 3 bases and J dropped 4 bases, with 13 bases sitting between them. This CDR3 is built from 13 residues.

The J gene is TRBJ1-1, the V gene TRBV6-5; 9 nucleotides line up with TRBD1. The V gene end was trimmed by 2 bases and the J gene end by 5 bases; junction bases not matched to a gene: 6. The V gene's germline CDR1 is MNHEY and CDR2 SVGAGI. This CDR3 spans 15 amino acids. The CDR3 DNA reads TGTGCCAGCAGTTACCCGACAGGGGGGGGGACTGAAGCTTTCTTT. Its translation: CASSYPTGGGTEAFF.

The chain uses TRBV29-1 and TRBJ2-3; D ambiguous. This CDR3 spans 11 amino acids. V was shortened by 6 bases and J by 2 bases, with 6 bases between the two germline ends. Per germline, CDR1 SQVTM and CDR2 ANQGSEA. The CDR3 region is CSVQTTDTQYF. CDR3 in DNA: TGCAGCGTCCAGACCACAGATACGCAGTATTTT.

The chain combines TRBV30 with TRBJ1-1; weak D call: TRBD1 (5 bases). Looked up from germline, CDR1 is GTSNPN and CDR2 is SVGIG (reference sequence). V was trimmed by 2 bases and J by 3 bases, leaving 10 bases between them. The length of the CDR3 is 13 residues. CDR3 DNA sequence: TGTGCCTGGAGTCAGGGCACACACACTGAAGCTTTCTTT. Residues: CAWSQGTHTEAFF.

V and J are TRBV6-4 and TRBJ1-5; no firm D call. The V gene's germline CDR1 is MRHNA and CDR2 SNTAGT. Deletions cut 6 bases from V and 8 bases from J, with 23 bases between. The CDR3 runs to 16 residues. DNA of the CDR3: TGTGCCAGCAGAGTATCCGATTCAGTTCTGAGGGAGCCCCAGCATTTT. This gives the protein CASRVSDSVLREPQHF.

This chain connects TRBV25-1 to TRBJ1-6; 9 bases are shared with TRBD1. The CDR3 contains 15 residues. Germline loops: CDR1 MGHDK, CDR2 SYGVNS. The J segment lost 7 bases and the V segment lost 5 bases, leaving 6 bases of the junction unmatched. The CDR3 region is CASSQSGQGNSPLHF. The CDR3 nucleotides are TGTGCCAGCAGTCAATCGGGACAGGGCAATTCACCCCTCCACTTT.

This chain connects TRBV6-2 or TRBV6-3 to TRBJ1-3, with D unresolved. The germline gives CDR1 MNHEY, CDR2 SVGEGT. The CDR3 totals 12 residues. V was clipped by 6 bases and J by 1 base, with 4 bases between them. CDR3 protein: CASSYSGNTIYF. Written as DNA, the CDR3 is TGTGCCAGCAGCTATTCTGGAAACACCATATATTTT.

This sequence joins TRBV18 and TRBJ1-5, with D possibly being TRBD1 (5 bases). Between the trimmed V and J ends, which lost 3 bases and 3 bases, there was a span of 9 bases. Germline-derived CDR1 and CDR2 are KGHSH and LQKENI. The CDR3 contains 14 residues. The CDR3 nucleotides are TGTGCCAGCTCACCGGGACCTTTCAATCAGCCCCAGCATTTT. Protein product: CASSPGPFNQPQHF.

CDR3 region: CASSPGQGAIYEQYF. The CDR3 region has the DNA TGTGCCAGCTCACCAGGCCAGGGGGCAATCTACGAGCAGTACTTC. The V gene is TRBV18, the J gene TRBJ2-7, with TRBD1 identical over 8 bases. The CDR3 contains 15 residues. V was clipped by 2 bases and J by 3 bases; unmatched bases: 6. Germline CDR1 is KGHSH and CDR2 is LQKENI.

This clone was picked up a small number of times. The CDR3 protein is CASSLTGAGTEAFF. CDR3 DNA sequence: TGTGCCAGCAGCCTGACAGGGGCAGGTACTGAAGCTTTCTTT. The chain has TRBV28 and TRBJ1-1; 8 nucleotides match TRBD1. V shed 6 bases, J shed 5 bases, and the junction held 8 bases outside the gene matches. This CDR3 is built from 14 residues. Germline lookup yields CDR1 MDHEN and CDR2 SYDVKM.

V is TRBV7-9 and J is TRBJ1-1; weak D call: TRBD1 (5 bases). This CDR3 has 15 amino acids. V was pared by 1 base and J by 6 bases, with 15 bases between. CDR1 is SEHNR, CDR2 FQNEAQ, per germline (reference sequence). The CDR3 loop reads CASSLDAGGRSEAFF. CDR3 DNA sequence: TGTGCCAGCAGCTTAGATGCGGGGGGAAGGTCTGAAGCTTTCTTT.

This clone was detected once. The chain is built from TRBV5-1 and TRBJ2-7; possibly TRBD2 for D (6 bases). Germline V gives CDR1 SGHRS, CDR2 YFSETQ. The CDR3 has 16 residues. The V and J ends lost 0 bases and 3 bases respectively, with 16 bases between them. CDR3 loop: CASSLAEGLGFYEQYF. The CDR3 DNA reads TGCGCCAGCAGCTTGGCCGAGGGACTGGGGTTCTACGAGCAGTACTTC.

The chain employs TRBV6-5 and TRBJ2-5; no clear D. Per germline, CDR1 MNHEY and CDR2 SVGAGI. V was trimmed by 5 bases and J by 4 bases, leaving 17 bases between them. The CDR3 spans 15 residues. CDR3 in DNA: TGTGCCAGCAGTCCGGTCCCACGAAGAGGAGAGACCCAGTACTTC. It encodes CASSPVPRRGETQYF.

Only one count was recorded for this clone. This chain connects TRBV7-9 to TRBJ1-1; D remains ambiguous. Germline assignment: CDR1 SEHNR and CDR2 FQNEAQ (reference sequence). V lost 7 bases, J lost 4 bases, and 10 bases lay in between. The CDR3 is made up of 12 amino acids. CDR3 protein: CASNFIITEAFF. The CDR3 nucleotides are TGTGCCAGCAACTTTATCATCACTGAAGCTTTCTTT. The full variable domain, its missing parts supplied by reference TRBV7-9 and TRBJ1-1, is DTGVSQNPRHKITKRGQNVTFRCDPISEHNRLYWYRQTLGQGPEFLTYFQNEAQLEKSRLLSDRFSAERPKGSFSTLEIQRTEQGDSAMYLCASNFIITEAFFGQGTRLTVV.

The chain joins TRBV6-2 or TRBV6-3 to TRBJ1-2, with no clear D. This CDR3 spans 12 amino acids. Germline assignment: CDR1 MNHEY and CDR2 SVGEGT. Trimming shortened V by 5 bases and J by 4 bases, and 8 bases separated the two germline ends. The CDR3 here is CASSADGYGYTF. As DNA, the CDR3 is TGTGCCAGCAGTGCCGACGGCTATGGCTACACCTTC.

The rearrangement uses TRBV30 and TRBJ2-7; D uncertain. This CDR3 comprises 14 residues. CDR1 and CDR2 (germline): GTSNPN, SVGIG (reference sequence). Trimming cost V 1 base and J 0 bases, with 10 bases left between them. The CDR3 sequence is CAWSGHLGSYEQYF. DNA for the CDR3: TGTGCCTGGAGTGGGCACTTAGGCTCCTACGAGCAGTACTTC.

V usage is TRBV5-1 and J usage is TRBJ2-1, with 12 bases that match TRBD2. This CDR3 is 16 amino acids long. Germline-derived CDR1 and CDR2 are SGHRS and YFSETQ. V shed 0 bases and J 6 bases; nucleotides not matched to a gene: 4. The CDR3 region is CASSLVLAGGRNEQFF. The CDR3 bases are TGCGCCAGCAGCTTGGTCCTAGCGGGAGGGCGCAATGAGCAGTTCTTC.